The rows below give T cell receptor beta chains drawn from one sample of a study of blood T cell repertoires in COVID-19. Sequencing was performed with immunoSEQ multiplex PCR; in TCRdb, only in-frame clones are kept and a portion is missing. The table shows roughly 310,000 clones, with around nine tenths occurring only once. The sequencing sample was made of PBMCs or T cells enriched from blood (not recorded which). These TCRs come from a man in his 60s who had recovered from COVID-19. Both conserved end residues are part of each CDR3. Fields, in order: J gene, clone size, D gene, V gene, CDR3 protein, CDR3 DNA. A D gene is named only where the DNA matches it firmly. Some rows mark clone size as missing; the rest say once, few, many or name a class of expanded clone.

TRBJ2-2 . . TRBV5-4 CASSLDSTGELFF TGTGCCAGCAGCTTGGATAGCACCGGGGAGCTGTTTTTT
TRBJ2-3 once . TRBV5-8 CASSLEGASGTDTQYF TGTGCCAGCAGCTTGGAAGGTGCTAGCGGCACAGATACGCAGTATTTT
TRBJ2-3 . . TRBV30 CACAQGSTQYF TGTGCCTGTGCACAGGGATCGACGCAGTATTTT
TRBJ2-1 once . TRBV12-1 CASSPTGEHEQFF TGTGCCAGCAGCCCGACAGGGGAGCATGAGCAGTTCTTC
TRBJ1-1 once TRBD1 TRBV10-3 CAISEPQGAGNTEAFF TGTGCCATCAGTGAGCCCCAGGGGGCGGGCAACACTGAAGCTTTCTTT
TRBJ1-5 . . TRBV5-3 CARKRQVCQPQHF TGTGCCAGAAAGAGACAGGTTTGTCAGCCCCAGCATTTT
TRBJ2-5 . . TRBV7-2 CASSLAGAETQYF TGTGCCAGCAGCTTAGCGGGGGCTGAGACCCAGTACTTC
TRBJ2-7 few TRBD2 TRBV5-4 CASRPSGYSYEQYF TGTGCCAGCAGGCCTAGCGGGTACTCCTACGAGCAGTACTTC
TRBJ1-4 . TRBD1 TRBV5-1 CASSQGQGGEKLFF TGCGCCAGCAGCCAGGGACAGGGGGGTGAAAAACTGTTTTTT
TRBJ1-2 . . TRBV6-5 CASSSTTGTANYGYTF TGTGCCAGCAGTTCGACGACAGGCACGGCTAACTATGGCTACACCTTC
TRBJ1-2 . . TRBV3-1/TRBV3-2 CASSGGKGYTF TGTGCCAGCAGCGGGGGGAAAGGCTACACCTTC
TRBJ1-4 . TRBD1 TRBV5-1 CASRPDRENEKLFF TGCGCCAGCAGACCGGACAGGGAGAATGAAAAACTGTTTTTT
TRBJ2-7 few . TRBV30 CAWSVQYEQYF TGTGCCTGGAGTGTACAGTACGAGCAGTACTTC
TRBJ2-3 . . TRBV3-1/TRBV3-2 CASSHVERHGDTQYF TGTGCCAGCAGCCACGTGGAGAGGCATGGAGATACGCAGTATTTT
TRBJ2-1 . TRBD1 TRBV3-1/TRBV3-2 CASSQVGFGTGGSYNEQFF TGTGCCAGCAGCCAAGTAGGATTCGGGACAGGGGGCTCCTACAATGAGCAGTTCTTC
TRBJ2-2 . TRBD1 TRBV7-3 CASSLSDRGITGELFF TGTGCCAGCAGCTTAAGCGACAGGGGGATCACCGGGGAGCTGTTTTTT
TRBJ1-4 . TRBD1 TRBV7-8 CASSSGTGAEKLFF TGTGCCAGCAGCTCCGGGACAGGGGCCGAAAAACTGTTTTTT
TRBJ1-2 . . TRBV27 CASSFRGTQGGYTF TGTGCCAGCAGTTTTAGGGGGACCCAGGGTGGCTACACCTTC
TRBJ1-4 . TRBD1 TRBV19 CASSPGQSGEKLFF TGTGCCAGTAGCCCGGGACAGTCGGGCGAAAAACTGTTTTTT
TRBJ2-7 . TRBD2 TRBV4-1 CASSQPRTSGFYEQYF TGCGCCAGCAGCCAACCTAGGACTAGCGGATTCTACGAGCAGTACTTC
TRBJ2-1 . . TRBV20-1 CSASMRAPYNEQFF TGCAGTGCTAGTATGAGGGCGCCCTACAATGAGCAGTTCTTC
TRBJ2-1 few . TRBV25-1 CASSEGGNWGNEQFF TGTGCCAGCAGTGAAGGCGGGAATTGGGGGAATGAGCAGTTCTTC
TRBJ2-1 . TRBD2 TRBV7-8 CASSLGGAGTYNEQFF TGTGCCAGCAGCTTAGGGGGAGCGGGGACCTACAATGAGCAGTTCTTC
TRBJ1-4 . TRBD1 TRBV25-1 CASSETGINEKLFF TGTGCCAGCAGTGAGACAGGGATTAATGAAAAACTGTTTTTT
TRBJ1-3 . . TRBV5-5 CASSLEENSSGNTIYF TGTGCCAGCAGCTTGGAGGAGAATAGCTCTGGAAACACCATATATTTT
TRBJ1-4 . TRBD1 TRBV5-8 CASSRWGQGAAANEKLFF TGTGCCAGCAGCAGGTGGGGACAGGGGGCGGCGGCTAATGAAAAACTGTTTTTT
TRBJ1-5 . TRBD1 TRBV7-2 CASSLEQGRQPQHF TGTGCCAGCAGCCTAGAACAGGGGAGACAGCCCCAGCATTTT
TRBJ2-7 . . TRBV5-5 CASSWGDHEQYF TGTGCCAGCAGCTGGGGAGACCACGAGCAGTACTTC
TRBJ2-7 . TRBD1 TRBV5-5 CASSYDRGSYEQYF TGTGCCAGCAGCTACGACAGGGGCTCCTACGAGCAGTACTTC
TRBJ2-1 . TRBD2 TRBV19 CASSMFASGGGNEQFF TGTGCCAGTAGTATGTTCGCTAGCGGGGGGGGCAATGAGCAGTTCTTC
TRBJ2-6 . TRBD1 TRBV4-1 CASSQGTGFWANVLTF TGCGCCAGCAGCCAAGGGACAGGGTTTTGGGCCAACGTCCTGACTTTC
TRBJ2-2 once TRBD2 TRBV14 CASSPPSGNTGELFF TGTGCCAGCAGCCCACCTAGCGGGAACACCGGGGAGCTGTTTTTT
TRBJ2-1 . TRBD2 TRBV10-3 CAISESTHGLAGDNEQFF TGTGCCATCAGTGAGTCGACTCATGGGCTAGCGGGAGACAATGAGCAGTTCTTC
TRBJ1-1 . . TRBV7-9 CASRYPLEAFF TGTGCCAGCAGATATCCCTTAGAAGCTTTCTTT
TRBJ2-1 . TRBD2 TRBV7-2 CASSTVGRLKNEQFF TGTGCCAGCAGCACAGTCGGGAGGCTAAAGAATGAGCAGTTCTTC
TRBJ2-6 . . TRBV9 CASSVGRSSGANVLTF TGTGCCAGCAGCGTAGGTCGTAGCTCTGGGGCCAACGTCCTGACTTTC
TRBJ2-1 . TRBD1 TRBV9 CASSNRPGTVSPSSYNEQFF TGTGCCAGCAGCAACCGTCCCGGGACAGTTAGCCCAAGCTCCTACAATGAGCAGTTCTTC
TRBJ1-1 . . TRBV19 CASSISGGPTEAFF TGTGCCAGTAGTATATCCGGGGGGCCCACTGAAGCTTTCTTT
TRBJ1-3 . . TRBV5-1 CASSLASGFGNTIYF TGCGCCAGCAGCTTGGCTTCGGGTTTTGGAAACACCATATATTTT
TRBJ2-7 . . TRBV5-1 CASSLEGDSYEQYF TGCGCCAGCAGCTTGGAAGGGGACTCCTACGAGCAGTACTTC
TRBJ2-2 once . TRBV7-9 CASSRSTATGELFF TGTGCCAGCAGCCGCTCGACAGCCACCGGGGAGCTGTTTTTT
TRBJ2-7 . . TRBV3-1/TRBV3-2 CASSQVIRGAYEQYF TGTGCCAGCAGCCAAGTTATAAGGGGCGCCTACGAGCAGTACTTC
TRBJ1-1 . TRBD1 TRBV4-3 CASSLTGSRVEAFF TGCGCCAGCAGCCTGACAGGGAGTCGGGTTGAAGCTTTCTTT
TRBJ1-1 once . TRBV5-1 CASSFEGATEAFF TGCGCCAGCAGCTTCGAAGGGGCGACTGAAGCTTTCTTT
TRBJ1-2 . . TRBV13 CASSLGRQKNYYGYTF TGTGCCAGCAGCTTAGGACGACAGAAAAACTACTATGGCTACACCTTC
TRBJ2-3 . . TRBV28 CASRDNLWDTQYF TGTGCCAGCCGGGACAACTTGTGGGATACGCAGTATTTT
TRBJ2-3 . TRBD2 TRBV15 CATSRRGLDQDTQYF TGTGCCACCAGCAGACGGGGACTAGACCAAGATACGCAGTATTTT
TRBJ2-1 few TRBD2 TRBV2 CASKLGGARQFF TGTGCCAGCAAGCTCGGGGGGGCGAGGCAGTTCTTC
TRBJ1-1 . TRBD1 TRBV5-6 CASSLSLTGPTEAFF TGTGCCAGCAGCTTGAGCCTGACAGGGCCCACTGAAGCTTTCTTT
TRBJ2-5 . TRBD2 TRBV9 CASSALGLASTQYF TGTGCCAGCAGCGCTCTAGGACTAGCATCAACCCAGTACTTC